These 19 T cell receptor beta chains were sequenced from one sample in a study of response to subunit inactivated influenza vaccine. MiXCR was run by TCRdb on the RT-PCR reads, yielding one entry per CDR3 protein. The data show roughly 650,000 distinct CDR3 sequences, less than 20% seen once. Sequencing was performed on PBMCs from blood, taken 12 days after vaccination. These receptors all come from a man aged 50 to 60 who received an inactivated influenza vaccine.

There are a few counts of this clonotype. This chain connects TRBV20-1 to TRBJ2-2, with 7 bases lining up with TRBD2. Germline-derived CDR1 and CDR2 are DFQATT and SNEGSKA (reference sequence). The CDR3 spans 14 residues. Trimming cost V 7 bases and J 2 bases; bases outside gene matches: 7. The CDR3 here is CSGVASGNTGELFF. In nucleotides, the CDR3 is TGCAGTGGAGTTGCTAGCGGAAACACCGGGGAGCTGTTTTTT.

This clonotype was counted between two and nine times. This rearrangement joins TRBV29-1 to TRBJ2-5; D possibly corresponds to TRBD1 (6 bases). Germline CDR1 reads SQVTM; CDR2 reads ANQGSEA. This CDR3 region has 14 residues. V was pared by 6 bases and J by 2 bases, with 16 bases between. The CDR3 protein is CSVDPGTPQETQYF. As DNA, the CDR3 is TGCAGCGTGGATCCCGGGACACCTCAAGAGACCCAGTACTTC.

This clonotype was recorded many times. The genes are TRBV4-2 and TRBJ1-5; D call uncertain. Trimming left V 0 bases short and J 0 bases short, with 6 bases between. The CDR3 consists of 15 residues. Germline lookup yields CDR1 LGHNA and CDR2 YNFKEQ. The CDR3 region has the DNA TGTGCCAGCAGCCAAGACGGCTATAGCAATCAGCCCCAGCATTTT. Its protein product is CASSQDGYSNQPQHF.

The chain combines TRBV7-9 with TRBJ2-5; D is possibly TRBD1 (5 bases). The CDR3 length is 14 residues. Deletions cut 1 base from V and 1 base from J, with 7 bases between. Germline CDR1 is SEHNR and CDR2 is FQNEAQ (reference sequence). The CDR3 DNA follows: TGTGCCAGCAGCTTAGTGCAGGGCCAAGAGACCCAGTACTTC. Protein: CASSLVQGQETQYF.

This clonotype was observed at least ten times. This chain joins TRBV20-1 and TRBJ1-2, with D possibly matching TRBD1 (6 bases). V was cut by 6 bases and J by 2 bases, with 13 bases left in between. Germline V gives CDR1 DFQATT, CDR2 SNEGSKA (reference sequence). The CDR3 has 13 amino acids. The CDR3 region has the DNA TGCAGTGCCTCGGGACATTTAAACTATGGCTACACCTTC. This translates into CSASGHLNYGYTF.

The chain couples TRBV6-5 to TRBJ2-7; TRBD2 matches 10 bases. Germline CDR1 and CDR2: MNHEY and SVGAGI. With 4 bases clipped from V and 6 bases from J, the junction kept 6 bases outside the gene matches. CDR3 length: 14 amino acids. The CDR3 loop is CASSSGLAALEQYF. CDR3 sequence (DNA): TGTGCCAGCAGTTCAGGACTAGCGGCTCTCGAGCAGTACTTC.

This clonotype appeared many times. The chain recombines TRBV5-1 with TRBJ2-1; TRBD1 agrees at 9 bases. After removal of 4 bases from V and 7 bases from J, the junction contained 3 bases not matched to a gene. The CDR3 spans 13 residues. CDR1 is SGHRS and CDR2 is YFSETQ in the germline V gene. CDR3 nucleotides: TGCGCCAGCAGCGGACAGGGGACGAATGAGCAGTTCTTC. Translation: CASSGQGTNEQFF.

The chain couples TRBV28 to TRBJ1-5; 9 bases fit TRBD1. The ends lost 1 base at V and 9 bases at J; junction bases unmatched: 10. CDR3 length: 16 residues. Germline CDR1 and CDR2: MDHEN and SYDVKM. The CDR3 sequence is CASSLSGTGPWVPQHF. DNA for the CDR3: TGTGCCAGCAGTTTATCGGGGACAGGGCCTTGGGTGCCCCAGCATTTT.

This clonotype has more than one count but fewer than ten. V gene TRBV12-3 or TRBV12-4 combines with J gene TRBJ2-3; 13 bases line up with TRBD2. The CDR3 sequence is 15 residues long. V shed 5 bases, J shed 5 bases, and the junction held 4 bases outside the gene matches. The CDR3 sequence: CASSRLAGGIDTQYF. CDR3 in DNA: TGTGCCAGCAGTCGACTAGCGGGAGGCATAGATACGCAGTATTTT.

This clonotype was picked up a small number of times. V usage is TRBV4-1 and J usage is TRBJ2-7; D not resolved. The length of the CDR3 is 15 residues. The germline V and J ends were trimmed by 0 bases and 4 bases, with 13 bases remaining between them. The germline V gene has CDR1 MGHRA and CDR2 YSYEKL. The CDR3 reads CASSQEGQRVYEQYF. DNA for the CDR3: TGCGCCAGCAGCCAAGAAGGTCAACGGGTATACGAGCAGTACTTC.

V is TRBV20-1 and J is TRBJ2-5, with 7 positions matching TRBD2. This CDR3 spans 13 amino acids. Germline V gene sequence: CDR1 DFQATT, CDR2 SNEGSKA (reference sequence). J was trimmed by 2 bases and V by 3 bases; bases with no gene match: 3. The DNA for the CDR3 is TGCAGTGCTAGCGGGGGGTTGCAAGAGACCCAGTACTTC. Residues: CSASGGLQETQYF.

This clonotype was counted many times. The chain is built from TRBV12-3 or TRBV12-4 and TRBJ1-5; 7 bases agree with TRBD1. V lost 3 bases, J lost 5 bases, and 4 bases stayed unmatched. The CDR3 runs to 14 residues. CDR3 protein: CASSFVGGDQPQHF. In DNA form, the CDR3 reads TGTGCCAGCAGTTTCGTAGGGGGCGATCAGCCCCAGCATTTT.

There are many counts of this clonotype. The chain is built from TRBV6-5 and TRBJ1-2; D remains unclear. The length of the CDR3 is 15 residues. Germline-derived CDR1 and CDR2 are MNHEY and SVGAGI. Trimming stripped 4 bases from V and 2 bases from J, with 14 bases between. The CDR3 DNA reads TGTGCCAGCAGTTCAACCCGGGCCGCAAACTATGGCTACACCTTC. As protein: CASSSTRAANYGYTF.

The chain joins TRBV28 to TRBJ1-1, with D hard to call. V was pared by 4 bases and J by 2 bases, with 11 bases between. Germline lookup yields CDR1 MDHEN and CDR2 SYDVKM. There are 14 residues in the CDR3. CDR3 in DNA: TGTGCCAGCAGTTCGGGTGTCTATAACACTGAAGCTTTCTTT. Translating gives CASSSGVYNTEAFF. The whole variable domain, remainder taken from reference TRBV28 and TRBJ1-1, is DVKVTQSSRYLVKRTGEKVFLECVQDMDHENMFWYRQDPGLGLRLIYFSYDVKMKEKGDIPEGYSVSREKKERFSLILESASTNQTSMYLCASSSGVYNTEAFFGQGTRLTVV.

This chain uses TRBV20-1 with TRBJ1-6; no reliable D call. V was shortened by 1 base and J by 10 bases, with 14 bases between the two germline ends. The CDR3 spans 14 residues. Germline V lookup: CDR1 DFQATT, CDR2 SNEGSKA (reference sequence). CDR3 region: CSARVGGRFSPLHF. The DNA for the CDR3 is TGCAGTGCTAGAGTTGGAGGCAGATTCTCACCCCTCCACTTT.

The table lists this clonotype with a few counts. The chain employs TRBV12-3 or TRBV12-4 and TRBJ1-2; no firm D call. The CDR3 loop spans 12 amino acids. V was cut by 5 bases and J by 7 bases, with 11 bases left in between. CDR3 nucleotide sequence: TGTGCCAGCAGTCGAAAGAGGGTTGGCTACACCTTC. Its protein product is CASSRKRVGYTF.

In its sample, this clonotype was seen a few times. The chain recombines TRBV12-3 or TRBV12-4 with TRBJ2-7, with 7 nucleotides matching TRBD1. The V gene end was trimmed by 7 bases and the J gene end by 4 bases; junction bases not matched to a gene: 19. The CDR3 runs to 17 residues. The CDR3 DNA follows: TGTGCCAGCACTTTCCGGATGGGGACAGATCCTTTATACGAGCAGTACTTC. Amino acid sequence: CASTFRMGTDPLYEQYF.

The genes are TRBV6-1 and TRBJ2-1, with TRBD2 identical over 7 bases. Germline V gene sequence: CDR1 MNHNS, CDR2 SASEGT. After removal of 5 bases from V and 6 bases from J, the junction contained 10 bases not matched to a gene. CDR3 length equals 15 residues. CDR3 nucleotides: TGTGCCAGCAGTCGCGACGCGGGAGTGTCCAATGAGCAGTTCTTC. Its protein is CASSRDAGVSNEQFF.

This chain uses TRBV10-3 with TRBJ2-2; the D is unclear. From germline, CDR1 is ENHRY and CDR2 SYGVKD. CDR3 length: 14 amino acids. Trimming left V 10 bases short and J 0 bases short, with 12 bases between. CDR3 bases: TGTGCCACCTGGACCTCAGCGAACACCGGGGAGCTGTTTTTT. Protein sequence: CATWTSANTGELFF.